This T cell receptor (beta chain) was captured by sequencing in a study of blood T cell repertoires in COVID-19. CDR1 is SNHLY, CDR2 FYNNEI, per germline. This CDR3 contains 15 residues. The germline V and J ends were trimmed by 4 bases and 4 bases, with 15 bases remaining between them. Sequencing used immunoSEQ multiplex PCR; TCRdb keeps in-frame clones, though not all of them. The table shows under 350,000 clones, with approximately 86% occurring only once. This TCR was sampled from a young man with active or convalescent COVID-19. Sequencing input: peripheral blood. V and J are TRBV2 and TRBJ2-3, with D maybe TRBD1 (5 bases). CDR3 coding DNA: TGTGCCAGCAGTGCATCCCAGGGATTCGCAGATACGCAGTATTTT. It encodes CASSASQGFADTQYF.